A selection of T cell receptor beta chains follows, all from one sample in a study of blood T cell repertoires in COVID-19. Assay: immunoSEQ multiplex PCR; the TCRdb copy retains only in-frame clones and omits some. The repertoire holds about 240,000 clones, with approximately 80% as singletons. Sequencing was done on a sample of peripheral blood. These receptors were obtained from a woman under 30 with acute or convalescent COVID-19. The CDR3 runs from the conserved cysteine through the conserved F or W. D genes are given only for firm matches. Size tells how often a clone was seen (once, few, many) or the class of an expanded clone, and some rows leave it out.

j_gene: TRBJ1-5
abundance: NA
v_gene: TRBV28
len: 15
d_gene: NA
CDR3aa: CASSLGDTSNQPQHF
CDR3nt: TGTGCCAGCAGTTTAGGGGACACTAGCAATCAGCCCCAGCATTTT

j_gene: TRBJ1-6
abundance: NA
v_gene: TRBV28
len: 15
d_gene: NA
CDR3aa: CASSFPRVLNSPLHF
CDR3nt: TGTGCCAGCAGTTTCCCTCGGGTTTTGAATTCACCCCTCCACTTT

j_gene: TRBJ2-2
abundance: NA
v_gene: TRBV29-1
len: 14
d_gene: TRBD1
CDR3aa: CSVETGASGGELFF
CDR3nt: TGCAGCGTTGAGACAGGGGCGTCTGGCGGGGAGCTGTTTTTT

j_gene: TRBJ1-2
abundance: few
v_gene: TRBV30
len: 15
d_gene: TRBD1
CDR3aa: CAWSRRRQGAGGYTF
CDR3nt: TGTGCCTGGAGTAGAAGGAGACAGGGGGCAGGCGGCTACACCTTC

j_gene: TRBJ2-1
abundance: NA
v_gene: TRBV11-3
len: 15
d_gene: TRBD2
CDR3aa: CASSIAGSSYNEQFF
CDR3nt: TGTGCCAGCAGCATAGCGGGAAGCTCCTACAATGAGCAGTTCTTC

j_gene: TRBJ2-7
abundance: NA
v_gene: TRBV15
len: 14
d_gene: NA
CDR3aa: CATSRGTPPYEQYF
CDR3nt: TGTGCCACCAGCAGAGGGACACCCCCCTACGAGCAGTACTTC

j_gene: TRBJ2-6
abundance: NA
v_gene: TRBV5-1
len: 19
d_gene: TRBD1
CDR3aa: CASRRSRDRVSSGANVLTF
CDR3nt: TGCGCCAGCAGACGCTCCCGGGACAGGGTTTCCTCTGGGGCCAACGTCCTGACTTTC

j_gene: TRBJ2-7
abundance: NA
v_gene: TRBV19
len: 12
d_gene: TRBD2
CDR3aa: CASSRGGSEQYF
CDR3nt: TGTGCCAGTAGTCGGGGGGGGTCCGAGCAGTACTTC

j_gene: TRBJ2-7
abundance: NA
v_gene: TRBV27
len: 14
d_gene: TRBD2
CDR3aa: CASSSLAGEVEQYF
CDR3nt: TGTGCCAGCAGTTCACTAGCGGGAGAGGTCGAGCAGTACTTC

j_gene: TRBJ1-6
abundance: NA
v_gene: TRBV9
len: 13
d_gene: NA
CDR3aa: CASSVESGRPLHF
CDR3nt: TGTGCCAGCAGCGTAGAGAGTGGGCGTCCCCTCCACTTT

j_gene: TRBJ1-5
abundance: few
v_gene: TRBV11-2
len: 16
d_gene: NA
CDR3aa: CASSLKSGDSNQPQHF
CDR3nt: TGTGCCAGCAGCTTAAAGTCAGGGGACAGCAATCAGCCCCAGCATTTT

j_gene: TRBJ2-7
abundance: NA
v_gene: TRBV5-1
len: 15
d_gene: TRBD2
CDR3aa: CASSEKAGGFYEQYF
CDR3nt: TGCGCCAGCAGCGAGAAAGCGGGAGGCTTCTACGAGCAGTACTTC

j_gene: TRBJ2-3
abundance: once
v_gene: TRBV6-5
len: 15
d_gene: TRBD2
CDR3aa: CASSYSREAVDTQYF
CDR3nt: TGTGCCAGCAGTTACTCTCGGGAGGCGGTAGATACGCAGTATTTT

j_gene: TRBJ2-1
abundance: NA
v_gene: TRBV24-1
len: 13
d_gene: TRBD1
CDR3aa: CATRVGTGGEQFF
CDR3nt: TGTGCCACCAGGGTTGGGACAGGGGGTGAGCAGTTCTTC

j_gene: TRBJ1-2
abundance: few
v_gene: TRBV6-5
len: 14
d_gene: TRBD1
CDR3aa: CASTHRGKGYGYTF
CDR3nt: TGTGCCAGCACCCACAGGGGGAAGGGCTATGGCTACACCTTC

j_gene: TRBJ1-4
abundance: NA
v_gene: TRBV18
len: 13
d_gene: NA
CDR3aa: CASSLSDSEKLFF
CDR3nt: TGTGCCAGCTCACTCTCGGACAGTGAAAAACTGTTTTTT

j_gene: TRBJ2-1
abundance: NA
v_gene: TRBV27
len: 16
d_gene: TRBD2
CDR3aa: CASSRLAGGPNNEQFF
CDR3nt: TGTGCCAGCAGCCGACTAGCGGGAGGTCCCAACAATGAGCAGTTCTTC

j_gene: TRBJ1-1
abundance: NA
v_gene: TRBV7-2
len: 15
d_gene: TRBD1
CDR3aa: CASSLRQGVNTEAFF
CDR3nt: TGTGCCAGCAGCCTCAGACAGGGGGTGAACACTGAAGCTTTCTTT

j_gene: TRBJ1-6
abundance: NA
v_gene: TRBV20-1
len: 13
d_gene: NA
CDR3aa: CSASGQSYSPLHF
CDR3nt: TGCAGTGCTAGTGGACAGTCCTATTCACCCCTCCACTTT

j_gene: TRBJ2-2
abundance: NA
v_gene: TRBV4-3
len: 18
d_gene: TRBD2
CDR3aa: CASSQDLVLAGYTGELFF
CDR3nt: TGCGCCAGCAGCCAAGACCTGGTACTAGCGGGGTACACCGGGGAGCTGTTTTTT

j_gene: TRBJ2-2
abundance: NA
v_gene: TRBV30
len: 13
d_gene: NA
CDR3aa: CAWNTVSTGELFF
CDR3nt: TGTGCCTGGAATACAGTAAGCACCGGGGAGCTGTTTTTT

j_gene: TRBJ2-3
abundance: NA
v_gene: TRBV7-9
len: 15
d_gene: TRBD2
CDR3aa: CASSPRRAGGDTQYF
CDR3nt: TGTGCCAGCAGCCCCCGGCGGGCGGGAGGAGATACGCAGTATTTT

j_gene: TRBJ1-1
abundance: NA
v_gene: TRBV5-1
len: 14
d_gene: NA
CDR3aa: CASSLVGGQTEAFF
CDR3nt: TGCGCCAGCAGCTTGGTTGGGGGCCAAACTGAAGCTTTCTTT

j_gene: TRBJ2-7
abundance: NA
v_gene: TRBV7-2
len: 17
d_gene: TRBD2
CDR3aa: CASSLRVGAGGSNEQYF
CDR3nt: TGTGCCAGCAGCTTAAGGGTCGGAGCGGGAGGGTCCAACGAGCAGTACTTC

j_gene: TRBJ2-7
abundance: NA
v_gene: TRBV18
len: 15
d_gene: TRBD2
CDR3aa: CASSPGLAGGRGQYF
CDR3nt: TGTGCCAGCTCACCGGGACTAGCGGGAGGTCGTGGGCAGTACTTC

j_gene: TRBJ2-2
abundance: NA
v_gene: TRBV7-9
len: 16
d_gene: TRBD2
CDR3aa: CASSSPGLAGPGELFF
CDR3nt: TGTGCCAGCAGTTCCCCGGGACTAGCGGGGCCCGGGGAGCTGTTTTTT

j_gene: TRBJ2-6
abundance: NA
v_gene: TRBV7-2
len: 16
d_gene: TRBD1
CDR3aa: CASSLATGTGANVLTF
CDR3nt: TGTGCCAGCAGCTTAGCGACAGGGACTGGGGCCAACGTCCTGACTTTC

j_gene: TRBJ1-1
abundance: NA
v_gene: TRBV30
len: 12
d_gene: NA
CDR3aa: CAAVLRYTEAFF
CDR3nt: TGTGCCGCTGTTTTACGGTACACTGAAGCTTTCTTT

j_gene: TRBJ1-5
abundance: NA
v_gene: TRBV5-1
len: 15
d_gene: TRBD1
CDR3aa: CASSLDTGVNQPQHF
CDR3nt: TGCGCCAGCAGCTTGGATACAGGGGTTAATCAGCCCCAGCATTTT

j_gene: TRBJ2-5
abundance: NA
v_gene: TRBV28
len: 16
d_gene: TRBD1
CDR3aa: CASSLWDSEYQETQYF
CDR3nt: TGTGCCAGCAGTTTGTGGGACAGTGAGTACCAAGAGACCCAGTACTTC

j_gene: TRBJ2-7
abundance: once
v_gene: TRBV7-6
len: 15
d_gene: TRBD1
CDR3aa: CASSYGQGSTYEQYF
CDR3nt: TGTGCCAGCAGCTATGGACAGGGGTCAACCTACGAGCAGTACTTC

j_gene: TRBJ1-3
abundance: NA
v_gene: TRBV5-8
len: 12
d_gene: NA
CDR3aa: CASDHRVNTIYF
CDR3nt: TGTGCCAGCGACCACCGGGTGAACACCATATATTTT

j_gene: TRBJ2-2
abundance: NA
v_gene: TRBV11-3
len: 20
d_gene: TRBD1
CDR3aa: CASSLELGSTGQSNTGELFF
CDR3nt: TGTGCCAGCAGCTTGGAGTTGGGTTCTACGGGACAGTCGAACACCGGGGAGCTGTTTTTT

j_gene: TRBJ2-5
abundance: NA
v_gene: TRBV12-5
len: 15
d_gene: TRBD1
CDR3aa: CASGEGAAYQETQYF
CDR3nt: TGTGCTAGTGGCGAGGGGGCCGCGTACCAAGAGACCCAGTACTTC

j_gene: TRBJ2-3
abundance: NA
v_gene: TRBV28
len: 12
d_gene: NA
CDR3aa: CASSLPPDTQYF
CDR3nt: TGTGCCAGCAGTTTACCTCCGGATACGCAGTATTTT

j_gene: TRBJ2-7
abundance: NA
v_gene: TRBV7-6
len: 15
d_gene: NA
CDR3aa: CASSSRLGGSYEQYF
CDR3nt: TGTGCCAGCAGCTCGAGACTGGGGGGTTCCTACGAGCAGTACTTC

j_gene: TRBJ2-6
abundance: NA
v_gene: TRBV10-3
len: 17
d_gene: NA
CDR3aa: CAISESQRLHGANVLTF
CDR3nt: TGTGCCATCAGTGAGAGCCAAAGACTACATGGGGCCAACGTCCTGACTTTC

j_gene: TRBJ2-1
abundance: NA
v_gene: TRBV5-4
len: 15
d_gene: TRBD2
CDR3aa: CASTLAGVSYNEQFF
CDR3nt: TGTGCCAGCACGCTAGCGGGAGTGTCCTACAATGAGCAGTTCTTC

j_gene: TRBJ2-5
abundance: once
v_gene: TRBV14
len: 14
d_gene: TRBD2
CDR3aa: CASSPSAGAKTQYF
CDR3nt: TGTGCCAGCAGCCCTTCTGCGGGAGCGAAGACCCAGTACTTC

j_gene: TRBJ2-7
abundance: once
v_gene: TRBV4-1
len: 16
d_gene: TRBD2
CDR3aa: CASSQGTGTRLDEQYF
CDR3nt: TGCGCCAGCAGCCAAGGAACCGGGACTAGACTTGACGAGCAGTACTTC

j_gene: TRBJ2-3
abundance: NA
v_gene: TRBV10-3
len: 18
d_gene: TRBD2
CDR3aa: CAISEPQPGTKGTDTQYF
CDR3nt: TGTGCCATCAGTGAGCCACAACCCGGGACTAAAGGCACAGATACGCAGTATTTT

j_gene: TRBJ1-3
abundance: NA
v_gene: TRBV6-4
len: 14
d_gene: TRBD1
CDR3aa: CASSVQGARNTIYF
CDR3nt: TGTGCCAGCAGTGTTCAGGGGGCCAGAAACACCATATATTTT

j_gene: TRBJ1-1
abundance: NA
v_gene: TRBV5-1
len: 15
d_gene: NA
CDR3aa: CASSTAAGMDTEAFF
CDR3nt: TGCGCCAGCAGCACCGCAGCAGGGATGGATACTGAAGCTTTCTTT

j_gene: TRBJ2-7
abundance: NA
v_gene: TRBV5-4
len: 15
d_gene: NA
CDR3aa: CASSFGSYSSYEQYF
CDR3nt: TGTGCCAGCAGCTTTGGGTCTTACAGCTCCTACGAGCAGTACTTC

j_gene: TRBJ2-2
abundance: NA
v_gene: TRBV11-2
len: 14
d_gene: TRBD2
CDR3aa: CASSFGGGTGELFF
CDR3nt: TGTGCCAGCAGCTTTGGGGGGGGTACCGGGGAGCTGTTTTTT

j_gene: TRBJ1-4
abundance: NA
v_gene: TRBV5-1
len: 17
d_gene: NA
CDR3aa: CASSAGLLDLANEKLFF
CDR3nt: TGCGCCAGCAGCGCGGGACTGCTGGATCTGGCTAATGAAAAACTGTTTTTT

j_gene: TRBJ2-7
abundance: NA
v_gene: TRBV11-3
len: 15
d_gene: TRBD2
CDR3aa: CASSSTTSGNYEQYF
CDR3nt: TGTGCCAGCAGCTCGACGACTAGCGGGAATTACGAGCAGTACTTC

j_gene: TRBJ2-5
abundance: NA
v_gene: TRBV7-4
len: 16
d_gene: TRBD1
CDR3aa: CASSLDGTDSQETQYF
CDR3nt: TGTGCCAGCAGCTTGGATGGGACAGACAGTCAAGAGACCCAGTACTTC

j_gene: TRBJ2-7
abundance: once
v_gene: TRBV9
len: 15
d_gene: NA
CDR3aa: CASSAQPGHSYEQYF
CDR3nt: TGTGCCAGCAGCGCACAACCGGGACACTCCTACGAGCAGTACTTC